This T cell receptor (beta chain) emerged from a study of T cell responses to AZD1222 COVID-19 vaccine. Overall study findings and caveats: Spike-wide coverage was observed for vaccine-associated CD4 TCRs, with dominant responses at 160-218 and 743-854. Baseline serostatus was positive in only a handful of AZD1222 recipients. Most donors were white British, females outnumbered males, and clonal diversity was possibly underestimated. Every sample of the repertoires postdated the peak T cell response.

On this clone itself: Antigen unknown.

Here immunoSEQ multiplex PCR was the method, and the copy in TCRdb shows in-frame clones only, minus some. Of around 200,000 clones listed, about 86% are singletons. The receptor was isolated from an adult in good health. The input for sequencing was peripheral blood, taken on day 0 of AZD1222 vaccination.

CDR3 nucleotide sequence: TGTGCCAGCTCACTACCGGGACAGGGAGTTGCAACTAATGAAAAACTGTTTTTT. It codes for CASSLPGQGVATNEKLFF. The V gene is TRBV18, the J gene TRBJ1-4, with 9 positions matching TRBD1. Germline V gene lookup returns CDR1 KGHSH and CDR2 LQKENI. Germline trimming cut 4 bases from V and 0 bases from J; bases unmatched to any gene: 9. The CDR3 covers 18 residues.